This record covers a single T cell receptor beta chain. What it binds is unknown. The data stem from a study of beta chain features in type 1 diabetes. Study details: On cell yields, gender and age, patients and healthy donors were similar. Points from the study as a whole: The study left unresolved whether HLA type influences TCRB rearrangement.

Since all of the isolated RNA was reverse transcribed, expressed TCRB transcripts were what got sequenced. Profiling relied on immunoSEQ multiplex PCR, and the TCRdb table lists in-frame clones only, not all of them. The table includes around 300,000 clones, 13% to 15% detected once. This CDR3 contains 13 residues. V shed 7 bases and J 5 bases; nucleotides not matched to a gene: 6. Germline assignment: CDR1 SQVTM and CDR2 ANQGSEA. The TCR comes from a man aged 30 to 45 in good health. Input material: central memory CD4+ T cells from blood. The V and J genes are TRBV29-1 and TRBJ1-1; 11 nucleotides match TRBD1. The CDR3 reads CSGSGTGGTEAFF. CDR3 nucleotides: TGCAGCGGCTCCGGGACAGGGGGAACTGAAGCTTTCTTT.